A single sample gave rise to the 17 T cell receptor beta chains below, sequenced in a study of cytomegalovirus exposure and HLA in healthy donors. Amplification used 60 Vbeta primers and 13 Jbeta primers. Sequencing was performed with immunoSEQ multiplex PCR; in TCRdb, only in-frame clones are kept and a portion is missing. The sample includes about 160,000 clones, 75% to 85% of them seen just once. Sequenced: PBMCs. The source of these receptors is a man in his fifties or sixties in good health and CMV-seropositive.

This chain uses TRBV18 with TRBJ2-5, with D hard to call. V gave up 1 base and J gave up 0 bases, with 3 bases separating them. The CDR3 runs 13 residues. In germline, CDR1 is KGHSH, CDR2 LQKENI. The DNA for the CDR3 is TGTGCCAGCTCACCACAGCACCAAGAGACCCAGTACTTC. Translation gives CASSPQHQETQYF.

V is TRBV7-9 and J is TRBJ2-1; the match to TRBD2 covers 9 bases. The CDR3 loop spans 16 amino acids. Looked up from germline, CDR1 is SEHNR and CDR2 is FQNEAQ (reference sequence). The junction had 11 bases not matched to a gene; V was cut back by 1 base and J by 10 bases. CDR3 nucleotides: TGTGCCAGCAGCTTAGGTGCGGGAGGGCCCCCCAGGGAGCAGTTCTTC. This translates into CASSLGAGGPPREQFF.

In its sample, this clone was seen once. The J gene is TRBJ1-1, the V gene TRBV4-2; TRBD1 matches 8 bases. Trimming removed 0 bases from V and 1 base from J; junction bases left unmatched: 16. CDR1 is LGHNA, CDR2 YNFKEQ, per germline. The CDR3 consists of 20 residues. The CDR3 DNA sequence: TGTGCCAGCAGCCAAGAGGGGACAGGTAATATGCGATCGACGAACACTGAAGCTTTCTTT. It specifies CASSQEGTGNMRSTNTEAFF.

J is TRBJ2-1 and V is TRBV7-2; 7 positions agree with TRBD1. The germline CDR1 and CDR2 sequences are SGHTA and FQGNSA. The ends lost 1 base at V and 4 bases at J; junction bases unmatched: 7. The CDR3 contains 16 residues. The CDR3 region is CASSLGSKGAYNEQFF. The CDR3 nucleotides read TGTGCCAGCAGCTTAGGGAGCAAGGGGGCGTACAATGAGCAGTTCTTC.

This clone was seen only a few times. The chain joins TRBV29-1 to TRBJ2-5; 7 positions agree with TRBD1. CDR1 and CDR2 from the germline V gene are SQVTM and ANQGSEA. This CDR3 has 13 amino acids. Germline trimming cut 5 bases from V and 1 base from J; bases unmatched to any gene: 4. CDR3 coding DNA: TGCAGCGTTTACAGACAGGGCCAAGAGACCCAGTACTTC. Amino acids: CSVYRQGQETQYF.

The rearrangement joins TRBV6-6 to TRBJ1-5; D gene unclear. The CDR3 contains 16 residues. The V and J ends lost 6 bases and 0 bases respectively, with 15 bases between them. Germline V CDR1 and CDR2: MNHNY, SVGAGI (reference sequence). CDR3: CASSQEAGYSNQPQHF. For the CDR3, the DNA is TGTGCCAGCAGCCAGGAGGCAGGCTATAGCAATCAGCCCCAGCATTTT.

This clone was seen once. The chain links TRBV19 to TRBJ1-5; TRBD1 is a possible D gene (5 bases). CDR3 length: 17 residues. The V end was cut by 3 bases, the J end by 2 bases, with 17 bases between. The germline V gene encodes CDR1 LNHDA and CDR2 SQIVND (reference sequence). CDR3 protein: CASSIPPGRVGNQPQHF. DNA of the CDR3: TGTGCCAGTAGTATTCCCCCGGGCAGGGTGGGCAATCAGCCCCAGCATTTT.

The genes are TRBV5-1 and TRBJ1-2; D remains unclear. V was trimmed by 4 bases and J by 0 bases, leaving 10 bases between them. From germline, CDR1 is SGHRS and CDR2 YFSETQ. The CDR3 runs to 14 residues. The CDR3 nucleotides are TGCGCCAGCAGCGGACCCGGGACTAACTATGGCTACACCTTC. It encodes CASSGPGTNYGYTF.

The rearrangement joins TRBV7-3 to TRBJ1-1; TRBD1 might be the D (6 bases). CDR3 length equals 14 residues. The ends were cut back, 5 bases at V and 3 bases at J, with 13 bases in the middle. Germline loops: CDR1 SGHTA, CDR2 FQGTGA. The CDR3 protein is CASSEQGRDTEAFF. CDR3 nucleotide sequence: TGTGCCAGCAGCGAGCAGGGGAGGGACACTGAAGCTTTCTTT.

The CDR3 loop reads CASSWGGRLANYGYTF. The DNA of the CDR3 is TGTGCCAGCAGTTGGGGGGGACGGCTGGCTAACTATGGCTACACCTTC. The chain uses TRBV6-5 and TRBJ1-2; possibly TRBD1 for D (5 bases). Per the germline V gene, CDR1 is MNHEY and CDR2 is SVGAGI. The CDR3 has 16 amino acids. V lost 4 bases to trimming and J lost 0 bases, with 15 bases between them.

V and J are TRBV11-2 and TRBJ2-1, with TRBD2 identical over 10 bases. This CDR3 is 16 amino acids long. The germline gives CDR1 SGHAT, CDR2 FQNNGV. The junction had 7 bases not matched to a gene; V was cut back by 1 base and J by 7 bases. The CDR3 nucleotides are TGTGCCAGCAGCTTAGTCCTAGCGGGAGCGCGAAATGAGCAGTTCTTC. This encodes CASSLVLAGARNEQFF.

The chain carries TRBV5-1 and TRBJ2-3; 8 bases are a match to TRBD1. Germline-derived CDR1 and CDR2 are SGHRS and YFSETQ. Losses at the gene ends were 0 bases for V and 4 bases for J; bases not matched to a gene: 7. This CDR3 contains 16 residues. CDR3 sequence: CASSLVGTGGADTQYF. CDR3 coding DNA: TGCGCCAGCAGCTTGGTTGGGACAGGAGGGGCAGATACGCAGTATTTT.

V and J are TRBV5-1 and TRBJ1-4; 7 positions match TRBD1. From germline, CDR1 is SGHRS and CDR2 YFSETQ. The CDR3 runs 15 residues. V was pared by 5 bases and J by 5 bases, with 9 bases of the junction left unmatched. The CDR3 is CASRNGDSRNEKLFF. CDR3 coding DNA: TGCGCCAGCAGGAACGGGGACAGCCGAAATGAAAAACTGTTTTTT.

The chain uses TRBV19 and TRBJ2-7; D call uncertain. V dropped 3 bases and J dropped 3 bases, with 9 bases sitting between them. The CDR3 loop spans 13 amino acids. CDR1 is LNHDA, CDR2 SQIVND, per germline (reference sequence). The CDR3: CASSIQAGYEQYV. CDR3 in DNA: TGTGCCAGTAGTATTCAGGCAGGCTACGAGCAGTACGTC.

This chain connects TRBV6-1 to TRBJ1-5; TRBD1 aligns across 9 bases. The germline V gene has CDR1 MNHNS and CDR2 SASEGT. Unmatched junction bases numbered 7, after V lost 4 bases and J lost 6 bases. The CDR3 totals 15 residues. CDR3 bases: TGTGCCAGCAGTGGGACAGGGGATCGGGGTCAGCCCCAGCATTTT. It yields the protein CASSGTGDRGQPQHF.

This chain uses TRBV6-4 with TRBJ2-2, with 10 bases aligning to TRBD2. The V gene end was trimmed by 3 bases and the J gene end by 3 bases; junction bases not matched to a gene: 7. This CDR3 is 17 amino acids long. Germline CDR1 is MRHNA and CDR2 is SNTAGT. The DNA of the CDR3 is TGTGCCAGCAGTGAAGATTTAGCGGGGGGATACACCGGGGAGCTGTTTTTT. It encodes CASSEDLAGGYTGELFF.

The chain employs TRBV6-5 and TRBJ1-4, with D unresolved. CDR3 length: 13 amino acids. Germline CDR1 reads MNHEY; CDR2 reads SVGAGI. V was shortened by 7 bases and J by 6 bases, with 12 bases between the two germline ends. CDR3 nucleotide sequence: TGTGCCAGCACGGGTTCCGTCGATGAAAAACTGTTTTTT. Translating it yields CASTGSVDEKLFF.